Listed below are T cell receptor beta chains from one sample, sequenced in a study of T-cell memory formation after mild COVID-19. MiXCR, run by TCRdb on the 5' RACE reads, gives a single entry per CDR3 protein. The table records around 400,000 distinct CDR3 sequences, around 24% of them present only once. The sequenced material came from PBMCs or a T cell subset sorted from them (not recorded which). Every receptor here comes from an adult woman who had mild COVID-19 (a few samples of this study predate the infection). Cell type and time point are not known. Both conserved end residues are part of each CDR3. The order of the fields is V gene, J gene, clone size, D gene, CDR3 protein, CDR3 DNA. A D gene is named only where the DNA matches it firmly. Some rows have no size entry. The others give once, few or many, or a class for an expanded clone.

V gene: TRBV7-4
J gene: TRBJ1-4
clone size: NA
D gene: NA
CDR3 protein: CASSLGLDSQHEKLFF
CDR3 DNA: TGTGCCAGCAGCTTAGGGTTAGACAGTCAACATGAAAAACTGTTTTTT

V gene: TRBV4-2
J gene: TRBJ2-1
clone size: few
D gene: NA
CDR3 protein: CASSLRSGDYNEQFF
CDR3 DNA: TGTGCCAGCAGCCTGCGCTCCGGGGACTACAATGAGCAGTTCTTC

V gene: TRBV4-1
J gene: TRBJ1-6
clone size: NA
D gene: NA
CDR3 protein: CASSQGQRTNSPLHF
CDR3 DNA: TGCGCCAGCAGCCAAGGACAGAGAACGAATTCACCCCTCCACTTT

V gene: TRBV5-1
J gene: TRBJ1-1
clone size: few
D gene: TRBD1
CDR3 protein: CASSTRQGGTEAFF
CDR3 DNA: TGCGCCAGCAGCACACGACAGGGAGGAACTGAAGCTTTCTTT

V gene: TRBV7-6
J gene: TRBJ2-7
clone size: many
D gene: TRBD2
CDR3 protein: CASSSPRGSGGEQYF
CDR3 DNA: TGTGCCAGCAGCTCCCCGCGGGGCTCGGGAGGCGAGCAGTACTTC

V gene: TRBV20-1
J gene: TRBJ2-3
clone size: few
D gene: NA
CDR3 protein: CSAIRGADTQYF
CDR3 DNA: TGCAGTGCTATTAGAGGCGCAGATACGCAGTATTTT

V gene: TRBV7-2
J gene: TRBJ2-1
clone size: few
D gene: TRBD2
CDR3 protein: CASSLAAGVSNEQFF
CDR3 DNA: TGTGCCAGCAGCTTAGCAGCGGGAGTTAGCAATGAGCAGTTCTTC

V gene: TRBV7-9
J gene: TRBJ2-1
clone size: NA
D gene: NA
CDR3 protein: CASSHWDNEQFF
CDR3 DNA: TGTGCCAGCAGCCATTGGGACAATGAGCAGTTCTTC

V gene: TRBV12-3/TRBV12-4
J gene: TRBJ2-1
clone size: NA
D gene: TRBD2
CDR3 protein: CASTLRTSSDEQFF
CDR3 DNA: TGTGCCAGCACCCTGCGGACTAGCAGCGATGAGCAGTTCTTC

V gene: TRBV30
J gene: TRBJ2-7
clone size: NA
D gene: NA
CDR3 protein: CAWNEGSAYEQYF
CDR3 DNA: TGTGCCTGGAATGAGGGGTCAGCCTACGAGCAGTACTTC

V gene: TRBV20-1
J gene: TRBJ2-5
clone size: few
D gene: NA
CDR3 protein: CSAREGEETQYF
CDR3 DNA: TGCAGTGCTAGAGAAGGAGAAGAGACCCAGTACTTC

V gene: TRBV7-8
J gene: TRBJ2-7
clone size: few
D gene: NA
CDR3 protein: CASSLAGFNYEQYF
CDR3 DNA: TGTGCCAGCAGCTTAGCGGGATTTAACTACGAGCAGTACTTC

V gene: TRBV20-1
J gene: TRBJ2-7
clone size: NA
D gene: NA
CDR3 protein: CSARAAAGTFGYEQYF
CDR3 DNA: TGCAGTGCTAGAGCCGCCGCGGGGACCTTTGGCTACGAGCAGTACTTC

V gene: TRBV25-1
J gene: TRBJ1-5
clone size: NA
D gene: NA
CDR3 protein: CASSAGAENHSNQPQHF
CDR3 DNA: TGTGCCAGCAGTGCCGGTGCAGAGAACCATAGCAATCAGCCCCAGCATTTT

V gene: TRBV10-3
J gene: TRBJ2-7
clone size: NA
D gene: NA
CDR3 protein: CAISGRDGDYEQYF
CDR3 DNA: TGTGCCATCAGTGGCCGGGACGGTGACTACGAGCAGTACTTC

V gene: TRBV4-3
J gene: TRBJ2-7
clone size: few
D gene: TRBD2
CDR3 protein: CASSQGLAGPTGYEQYF
CDR3 DNA: TGCGCCAGCAGCCAAGGACTAGCGGGGCCTACTGGGTACGAGCAGTACTTC

V gene: TRBV12-3/TRBV12-4
J gene: TRBJ2-5
clone size: NA
D gene: NA
CDR3 protein: CASSFRPPIQETQYF
CDR3 DNA: TGTGCCAGCAGTTTCCGCCCACCCATCCAAGAGACCCAGTACTTC

V gene: TRBV7-3
J gene: TRBJ2-7
clone size: NA
D gene: TRBD1
CDR3 protein: CASSLNAGGGYEQYF
CDR3 DNA: TGTGCCAGCAGCTTAAACGCAGGGGGCGGTTACGAGCAGTACTTC

V gene: TRBV6-1
J gene: TRBJ2-3
clone size: many
D gene: NA
CDR3 protein: CASSAGAAQGTQYF
CDR3 DNA: TGTGCCAGCAGCGCTGGGGCGGCACAGGGTACGCAGTATTTT

V gene: TRBV7-6
J gene: TRBJ1-1
clone size: NA
D gene: NA
CDR3 protein: CASSLVVDGGEAFF
CDR3 DNA: TGTGCCAGCAGCTTAGTTGTGGACGGGGGTGAAGCTTTCTTT

V gene: TRBV7-9
J gene: TRBJ1-2
clone size: few
D gene: TRBD1
CDR3 protein: CASSPPDRSNYGYTF
CDR3 DNA: TGTGCCAGCAGCCCCCCGGACAGGAGTAACTATGGCTACACCTTC

V gene: TRBV6-6
J gene: TRBJ1-5
clone size: NA
D gene: NA
CDR3 protein: CASKERDNQPQHF
CDR3 DNA: TGTGCCAGCAAGGAGAGAGACAATCAGCCCCAGCATTTT

V gene: TRBV4-3
J gene: TRBJ1-1
clone size: few
D gene: TRBD1
CDR3 protein: CASSQTRTGANTEAFF
CDR3 DNA: TGCGCCAGCAGCCAGACGAGGACAGGGGCTAACACTGAAGCTTTCTTT

V gene: TRBV4-3
J gene: TRBJ2-5
clone size: NA
D gene: NA
CDR3 protein: CASSQAPGAETQYF
CDR3 DNA: TGCGCCAGCAGCCAAGCCCCGGGAGCAGAGACCCAGTACTTC

V gene: TRBV4-2
J gene: TRBJ2-3
clone size: few
D gene: TRBD2
CDR3 protein: CASSLPGRYPDTQYF
CDR3 DNA: TGTGCCAGCAGCCTCCCCGGGAGGTACCCAGATACGCAGTATTTT

V gene: TRBV18
J gene: TRBJ2-3
clone size: few
D gene: TRBD1
CDR3 protein: CASSLDRGTSDTQYF
CDR3 DNA: TGTGCCAGCTCCCTCGACAGGGGGACTTCAGATACGCAGTATTTT

V gene: TRBV6-5
J gene: TRBJ2-1
clone size: NA
D gene: TRBD2
CDR3 protein: CASHESSGSKWFF
CDR3 DNA: TGTGCCAGCCATGAGTCTAGCGGGAGTAAGTGGTTCTTC

V gene: TRBV6-5
J gene: TRBJ1-3
clone size: NA
D gene: TRBD1
CDR3 protein: CASSDSGGSGNTIYF
CDR3 DNA: TGTGCCAGCAGTGATTCAGGGGGCTCTGGAAACACCATATATTTT

V gene: TRBV6-1
J gene: TRBJ2-7
clone size: few
D gene: TRBD2
CDR3 protein: CASRGGTSGFHEQYF
CDR3 DNA: TGTGCCAGCAGGGGAGGGACTAGCGGGTTCCACGAGCAGTACTTC

V gene: TRBV7-2
J gene: TRBJ1-2
clone size: few
D gene: NA
CDR3 protein: CASRSTARWGYTF
CDR3 DNA: TGTGCCAGCAGATCGACAGCCCGGTGGGGCTACACCTTC

V gene: TRBV27
J gene: TRBJ2-7
clone size: NA
D gene: TRBD1
CDR3 protein: CASLAGTGPYEQYF
CDR3 DNA: TGTGCCAGTCTGGCCGGGACAGGACCCTACGAGCAGTACTTC

V gene: TRBV7-6
J gene: TRBJ2-7
clone size: NA
D gene: TRBD1
CDR3 protein: CASSLGGQGTLEQYF
CDR3 DNA: TGTGCCAGCAGCTTAGGAGGACAGGGGACCCTCGAGCAGTACTTC

V gene: TRBV5-1
J gene: TRBJ2-5
clone size: few
D gene: NA
CDR3 protein: CASSSDGFQETQYF
CDR3 DNA: TGCGCCAGCAGCAGTGACGGTTTCCAAGAGACCCAGTACTTC

V gene: TRBV4-3
J gene: TRBJ1-1
clone size: NA
D gene: NA
CDR3 protein: CASSQTRGGGRSTEAFF
CDR3 DNA: TGCGCCAGCAGCCAAACCAGGGGAGGGGGACGTAGCACTGAAGCTTTCTTT

V gene: TRBV5-1
J gene: TRBJ2-2
clone size: many
D gene: NA
CDR3 protein: CASSLGPTRKNTGELFF
CDR3 DNA: TGCGCCAGCAGCTTGGGGCCGACGCGGAAGAACACCGGGGAGCTGTTTTTT

V gene: TRBV10-3
J gene: TRBJ2-6
clone size: NA
D gene: NA
CDR3 protein: CAISESYGSGANVLTF
CDR3 DNA: TGTGCCATCAGTGAGTCGTATGGGTCTGGGGCCAACGTCCTGACTTTC

V gene: TRBV15
J gene: TRBJ2-2
clone size: NA
D gene: NA
CDR3 protein: CATSSLIPRASSPNTGELFF
CDR3 DNA: TGTGCCACCAGCAGCCTAATACCCCGGGCCTCTAGCCCGAACACCGGGGAGCTGTTTTTT

V gene: TRBV3-1
J gene: TRBJ2-7
clone size: few
D gene: NA
CDR3 protein: CASSPRRERGEQYF
CDR3 DNA: TGTGCCAGCAGCCCCCGACGAGAACGGGGCGAGCAGTACTTC

V gene: TRBV6-1
J gene: TRBJ2-3
clone size: few
D gene: TRBD2
CDR3 protein: CASSIRGVGDTQYF
CDR3 DNA: TGTGCCAGCAGTATCCGGGGGGTCGGAGATACGCAGTATTTT

V gene: TRBV4-3
J gene: TRBJ2-3
clone size: few
D gene: TRBD1
CDR3 protein: CASSIWTGGTDTQYF
CDR3 DNA: TGCGCCAGCAGCATCTGGACAGGGGGCACAGATACGCAGTATTTT